Below are 12 T cell receptor beta chains sequenced from a single sample in a study of T cells in Graves' hyperthyroidism and ophthalmopathy. Authors of the study amplified TCR beta CDR3 regions from RNA transcripts. In the first-round RT-PCR of the TCR CDR3, the HTBI primer set was used. Using its own MiXCR run on the multiplex PCR reads, TCRdb lists one record per CDR3 protein. This table has around 690,000 distinct CDR3 sequences, 15% to 20% appearing once. The specimen sequenced was blood. The receptor set was obtained from a man aged 50 or older with Graves' hyperthyroidism.

At least ten counts were recorded for this clonotype. This chain links TRBV24-1 with TRBJ2-2; 7 positions match TRBD2. Germline CDR1 KGHDR, CDR2 SFDVKD. CDR3 length equals 16 residues. Trimming took 2 bases from V and 5 from J; bases not matched to a gene: 7. This chain's CDR3 is CATSDSGGRSTGELFF. In nucleotides, the CDR3 is TGTGCCACCAGTGATTCGGGCGGGAGAAGTACCGGGGAGCTGTTTTTT.

This clonotype was seen repeatedly, ten times or more. V usage is TRBV29-1 and J usage is TRBJ1-2, with D uncertain. The germline V gene encodes CDR1 SQVTM and CDR2 ANQGSEA. The ends were cut back, 2 bases at V and 8 bases at J, with 18 bases in the middle. The CDR3 length is 14 residues. CDR3 in amino acids: CSVEYVTGLEGYTF. CDR3 nucleotide sequence: TGCAGCGTTGAATACGTGACGGGCCTTGAGGGCTACACCTTC.

The chain uses TRBV30 and TRBJ1-1; D is uncertain. Germline-derived CDR1 and CDR2 are GTSNPN and SVGIG (reference sequence). The CDR3 totals 12 residues. Trimming shortened V by 0 bases and J by 3 bases, and 5 bases separated the two germline ends. The CDR3 loop reads CAWSVTYTEAFF. CDR3 coding DNA: TGTGCCTGGAGTGTTACTTACACTGAAGCTTTCTTT.

J is TRBJ2-2 and V is TRBV9, with D hard to call. V was pared by 3 bases and J by 2 bases, with 14 bases between. Germline lookup yields CDR1 SGDLS and CDR2 YYNGEE. The CDR3 is 16 amino acids. The CDR3 DNA follows: TGTGCCAGCAGCGCCGCTAGTAGGCTAAACACCGGGGAGCTGTTTTTT. It is translated as CASSAASRLNTGELFF.

Turning to this clonotype: Sequence at one end of the junction differs from germline and may be a read error. The V call is TRBV12-3 or TRBV12-4, the J call TRBJ2-2; 10 positions agree with TRBD1. The CDR3 extends over 13 amino acids. Here the CDR3 reads CVSSLRGQGRLFF. The CDR3 DNA is TGTGTCAGCAGTTTACGGGGACAGGGGAGACTGTTTTTT.

This clonotype was observed many times. The rearrangement joins TRBV24-1 to TRBJ2-3; tentative D call: TRBD2 (6 bases). Germline assignment: CDR1 KGHDR and CDR2 SFDVKD. CDR3 size: 17 residues. V dropped 2 bases and J dropped 2 bases, with 16 bases sitting between them. Here the CDR3 reads CATSDSRPGLFTDTQYF. The DNA of the CDR3 is TGTGCCACCAGTGATTCACGACCGGGACTGTTCACAGATACGCAGTATTTT.

This clonotype has a count of ten or more. The rearrangement joins TRBV28 to TRBJ2-7; D not certain. V dropped 7 bases and J dropped 5 bases, with 18 bases sitting between them. Germline V gives CDR1 MDHEN, CDR2 SYDVKM. The CDR3 loop spans 14 amino acids. CDR3 sequence: CASTALRMFDEQYF. In DNA form, the CDR3 reads TGTGCCAGCACGGCCCTGAGAATGTTCGACGAGCAGTACTTC. The whole variable domain, filled in from reference TRBV28 and TRBJ2-7, reads DVKVTQSSRYLVKRTGEKVFLECVQDMDHENMFWYRQDPGLGLRLIYFSYDVKMKEKGDIPEGYSVSREKKERFSLILESASTNQTSMYLCASTALRMFDEQYFGPGTRLTVT.

This clonotype was counted at least ten times. The V gene is TRBV3-1, the J gene TRBJ2-7; D possibly corresponds to TRBD2 (7 bases). The V end lost 4 bases, the J end lost 0 bases, and 16 bases lay between the germline ends. The CDR3 sequence is 16 residues long. CDR1 and CDR2 (germline): LGHDT, YNNKEL (reference sequence). This CDR3 is CASSRGGGASSYEQYF. The CDR3 bases are TGTGCCAGCAGCCGAGGGGGGGGAGCCAGCTCCTACGAGCAGTACTTC.

This clonotype showed up just a few times. The chain carries TRBV4-1 and TRBJ2-1; D perhaps matches TRBD1 (5 bases). V was pared by 2 bases and J by 10 bases, with 6 bases between. The CDR3 is 11 amino acids. Germline CDR1 and CDR2: MGHRA and YSYEKL. CDR3 bases: TGCGCCAGCAGCCAAAAGGGGGAGCAGTTCTTC. Its protein is CASSQKGEQFF.

There are a few counts of this clonotype. The chain carries TRBV19 and TRBJ1-2; 8 bases are a match to TRBD1. Losses at the gene ends were 3 bases for V and 4 bases for J; bases not matched to a gene: 7. Germline-derived CDR1 and CDR2 are LNHDA and SQIVND (reference sequence). CDR3 length equals 15 residues. In nucleotides, the CDR3 is TGTGCCAGTAGTATTCAAGGACAGGGCGGCTATGGCTACACCTTC. Translated, it gives CASSIQGQGGYGYTF.

The CDR3 is CASSFWGDTPTPYSNQPQHF. The CDR3 DNA follows: TGTGCCAGCAGTTTTTGGGGAGATACCCCCACTCCCTATAGCAATCAGCCCCAGCATTTT. This chain links TRBV12-3 or TRBV12-4 with TRBJ1-5; D call uncertain. V shed 3 bases and J shed 0 bases, with 24 bases lying between them. The CDR3 runs 20 residues.

This clonotype was seen repeatedly, ten times or more. This chain links TRBV12-3 or TRBV12-4 with TRBJ1-1, with D tentatively TRBD1 (5 bases). There are 11 residues in the CDR3. Trimming left V 6 bases short and J 7 bases short, with 9 bases between. In DNA form, the CDR3 reads TGTGCCAGCAGCGGACAACGTGAAGCTTTCTTT. This translates into CASSGQREAFF.